The following is a TCR beta chain sequence with its context. What it binds is unknown. It may be a read error: a sequence one base away is much more abundant. This sample stems from a study of molecular identifiers for immune sequencing clone quantification. Study results and limitations: Detection of one spiked Jurkat cell's TCR RNA reportedly worked in one million naive cells.

Naive CD8 library inputs spanned roughly 17,000 to 1,000,000 sorted cells and 10%, 30% or 50% RNA. MiXCR, applied by TCRdb to the PCR reads, yields one record per CDR3 protein. The table shows approximately 550,000 distinct CDR3 sequences, with about 25% occurring only once. The sequenced material came from naive CD8+ T cells from blood, with Jurkat cell RNA spiked in. The subset: FACS-sorted CD8+CD4-CCR7+CD45RA+ naive T cells. The source of this sequence is a human donor in good health. Some libraries in this study had Jurkat cell RNA spiked in.

The CDR3 bases are TGTGTCAGCAGCCCCGCAGGGATCCGCACAGATACGCAGTATTTT. Its protein product is CVSSPAGIRTDTQYF. The rearrangement joins TRBV5-3 to TRBJ2-3; D possibly corresponds to TRBD1 (5 bases). TRBV5-3 is reported as an ORF; its role is uncertain. CDR3 length: 15 amino acids.